The 20 T cell receptor beta chains below all came from one sample that was sequenced in a study of T cells in Graves' hyperthyroidism and ophthalmopathy. TCR beta CDR3 sequences were amplified from RNA transcripts. During a first-round RT-PCR of the TCR CDR3, the HTBI primer set was used. TCRdb reanalysed the multiplex PCR reads using MiXCR and keeps one entry per CDR3 protein. The sample includes 95,000 to 110,000 distinct CDR3 sequences, about 16% of them seen just once. Sequenced sample: blood. Source of these receptors: a woman aged 50 to 60 with Graves' hyperthyroidism.

There are many counts of this clonotype. This chain uses TRBV6-2 or TRBV6-3 with TRBJ2-2, with no clear D. The CDR3 has 14 amino acids. The ends were cut back, 6 bases at V and 4 bases at J, with 12 bases in the middle. Per the germline V gene, CDR1 is MNHEY and CDR2 is SVGEGT. The CDR3 DNA sequence: TGTGCCAGCAGCCAAGGTGGAGCCACCGGGGAGCTGTTTTTT. It codes for CASSQGGATGELFF.

Ten or more counts support this clonotype. The chain combines TRBV7-9 with TRBJ2-2; TRBD2 matches 10 bases. Per the germline V gene, CDR1 is SEHNR and CDR2 is FQNEAQ (reference sequence). Trimming cost V 2 bases and J 3 bases; bases outside gene matches: 0. The CDR3 loop spans 15 amino acids. The CDR3: CASSLLAGDTGELFF. CDR3 nucleotide sequence: TGTGCCAGCAGCTTACTAGCGGGGGACACCGGGGAGCTGTTTTTT.

This clonotype was seen repeatedly, ten times or more. The chain joins TRBV28 to TRBJ1-4, with D tentatively TRBD1 (6 bases). CDR1 and CDR2 from the germline V gene are MDHEN and SYDVKM. The CDR3 consists of 14 residues. Trimming pared 3 bases from V and 6 bases from J, leaving 11 bases between. The CDR3, as DNA: TGTGCCAGCAGTTTGGGGGGGGCAGATGAAAAACTGTTTTTT. Its translation: CASSLGGADEKLFF.

This clonotype was picked up many times. This chain joins TRBV2 and TRBJ2-2; 7 bases match TRBD1. V lost 5 bases and J lost 6; bases outside the gene matches: 12. Germline V gene lookup returns CDR1 SNHLY and CDR2 FYNNEI. This CDR3 region has 16 residues. This CDR3 is CASSLVGTAYAGELFF. The CDR3 nucleotides are TGTGCCAGCAGTCTGGTGGGGACAGCCTACGCCGGGGAGCTGTTTTTT.

The sample holds many counts of this clonotype. This chain uses TRBV7-9 with TRBJ2-2, with D uncertain. Trimming shortened V by 2 bases and J by 4 bases, and 11 bases separated the two germline ends. The CDR3 is 15 residues long. From germline, CDR1 is SEHNR and CDR2 FQNEAQ (reference sequence). CDR3 sequence (DNA): TGTGCCAGCAGCTTAACCTTGACGAGCACCGGGGAGCTGTTTTTT. Protein product: CASSLTLTSTGELFF.

This clonotype was found many times. V and J are TRBV6-1 and TRBJ2-3, with D possibly being TRBD2 (5 bases). The CDR3 is 15 residues long. Germline V gene data show CDR1 as MNHNS and CDR2 as SASEGT. The V and J ends lost 6 bases and 0 bases respectively, with 13 bases between them. The DNA of the CDR3 is TGTGCCAGCAGCGAAAGCGGCCCAAGCACAGATACGCAGTATTTT. Protein sequence: CASSESGPSTDTQYF.

This clonotype was observed many times. The chain recombines TRBV6-1 with TRBJ2-7, with 10 bases matching TRBD1. V dropped 4 bases and J dropped 6; count of bases not matched to a gene: 6. The CDR3 consists of 14 residues. The germline CDR1 and CDR2 sequences are MNHNS and SASEGT. In DNA, the CDR3 is TGTGCCAGCAGTGTATCCGACAGGGGGCTCGAGCAGTACGTC. It specifies CASSVSDRGLEQYV.

This clonotype has a count of ten or more. The chain carries TRBV6-6 and TRBJ1-1; TRBD1 is a possible D gene (6 bases). CDR1 is MNHNY and CDR2 is SVGAGI in the germline V gene (reference sequence). This CDR3 contains 12 residues. Trimming stripped 0 bases from V and 8 bases from J, with 7 bases between. CDR3 amino acids: CASSYSTGEAFF. The DNA of the CDR3 is TGTGCCAGCAGTTACTCGACAGGCGAAGCTTTCTTT.

Remarks on this clonotype: A much larger clone differs by one base, so this may be a read error. This chain joins TRBV27 and TRBJ1-6; D uncertain. V shed 5 bases and J shed 7 bases, with 9 bases lying between them. Per the germline V gene, CDR1 is MNHEY and CDR2 is SMNVEV (reference sequence). The CDR3 loop spans 13 amino acids. CDR3 region: CASSMQANSPLHF. The CDR3 DNA reads as TGTGCCAGCAGTATGCAGGCCAATTCACCCCTCCACTTT.

The chain uses TRBV20-1 and TRBJ2-1, with D unclear. The CDR3 consists of 14 residues. V gave up 5 bases and J gave up 5 bases, with 16 bases separating them. Germline V lookup: CDR1 DFQATT, CDR2 SNEGSKA (reference sequence). The CDR3 protein is CSAWAPDGHNEQFF. CDR3 nucleotides: TGCAGTGCTTGGGCCCCCGACGGCCACAATGAGCAGTTCTTC.

In this sample, this clonotype turned up many times. The rearrangement joins TRBV5-1 to TRBJ2-7, with D possibly matching TRBD2 (6 bases). V gave up 4 bases and J gave up 0 bases, with 20 bases separating them. Germline-derived CDR1 and CDR2 are SGHRS and YFSETQ. The CDR3 contains 17 residues. The CDR3 region has the DNA TGCGCCAGCAGCGACGCCGGACGACGCGGGACCTCCTACGAGCAGTACTTC. Amino acids: CASSDAGRRGTSYEQYF.

This clonotype was seen repeatedly, ten times or more. V usage is TRBV28 and J usage is TRBJ1-4; TRBD1 aligns across 7 bases. The V gene's germline CDR1 is MDHEN and CDR2 SYDVKM. V was pared by 5 bases and J by 3 bases, with 3 bases of the junction left unmatched. This CDR3 has 14 amino acids. Written as DNA, the CDR3 is TGTGCCAGCAGTGATGGGACAGCTAATGAAAAACTGTTTTTT. This gives the protein CASSDGTANEKLFF. The whole variable domain, filled in from reference TRBV28 and TRBJ1-4, reads DVKVTQSSRYLVKRTGEKVFLECVQDMDHENMFWYRQDPGLGLRLIYFSYDVKMKEKGDIPEGYSVSREKKERFSLILESASTNQTSMYLCASSDGTANEKLFFGSGTQLSVL.

This sequence joins TRBV28 and TRBJ2-4; D gene ambiguous. Looked up from germline, CDR1 is MDHEN and CDR2 is SYDVKM. Trimming shortened V by 3 bases and J by 0 bases, and 18 bases separated the two germline ends. This CDR3 contains 18 residues. The CDR3: CASSFKQVPTLAKNIQYF. The CDR3 nucleotides are TGTGCCAGCAGTTTCAAGCAGGTCCCCACCTTAGCCAAAAACATTCAGTACTTC.

This clonotype occurred many times. The chain is built from TRBV28 and TRBJ2-7; D might be TRBD1 (6 bases). Trimming stripped 8 bases from V and 6 bases from J, with 14 bases between. The germline V gene has CDR1 MDHEN and CDR2 SYDVKM. The length of the CDR3 is 12 residues. CDR3 sequence (DNA): TGTGCCAGCCGCTCACAGGGCTCCGAGCAGTACTTC. Its translation is CASRSQGSEQYF.

This clonotype was observed many times. V is TRBV20-1 and J is TRBJ2-7; 10 bases fit TRBD2. With V trimmed by 1 base and J by 2 bases, 11 bases remained unmatched. The CDR3 is 17 amino acids. CDR1 is DFQATT, CDR2 SNEGSKA, per germline (reference sequence). The CDR3 is CSARAPLAGAFTYEQYF. The CDR3 bases are TGCAGTGCTAGAGCCCCGCTAGCGGGAGCATTCACCTACGAGCAGTACTTC.

This clonotype was recorded many times. V gene TRBV11-2 combines with J gene TRBJ1-2; D perhaps matches TRBD1 (6 bases). Germline V gene lookup returns CDR1 SGHAT and CDR2 FQNNGV. V lost 1 base and J 8 bases, leaving 11 bases between the germline ends. The CDR3 has 13 residues. The CDR3 reads CASSLGTGQGYTF. The CDR3 region has the DNA TGTGCCAGCAGCTTAGGTACAGGGCAGGGCTACACCTTC.

This clonotype was seen many times. This chain links TRBV29-1 with TRBJ1-1; TRBD1 matches at 8 bases. The CDR3 is 12 amino acids. With 8 bases clipped from V and 8 bases from J, the junction kept 10 bases outside the gene matches. Germline lookup yields CDR1 SQVTM and CDR2 ANQGSEA. The CDR3: CSTDRAGLEAFF. The CDR3 coding sequence is TGCAGCACGGACAGGGCAGGGTTAGAAGCTTTCTTT.

This clonotype has at least ten counts. The gene calls are TRBV5-1 and TRBJ2-1; maybe TRBD2 (5 bases). Germline V gene data show CDR1 as SGHRS and CDR2 as YFSETQ. The CDR3 is 19 residues long. The V gene lost 4 bases and the J gene lost 7 bases, with 30 bases spanning the gap. CDR3 amino acids: CASSPRGLAVLTRNNEQFF. The CDR3 region has the DNA TGCGCCAGCAGCCCACGAGGTCTAGCAGTACTCACCCGGAATAATGAGCAGTTCTTC.

Many counts were recorded for this clonotype. The chain is built from TRBV9 and TRBJ2-1, with 7 bases fitting TRBD2. Germline values: CDR1 SGDLS, CDR2 YYNGEE. Trimming at V came to 0 bases and at J to 3 bases, leaving 12 bases not matched to a gene. The CDR3 loop spans 18 amino acids. Written as DNA, the CDR3 is TGTGCCAGCAGCGTAGATTCCGCGGGAGTGGCCTACTACAATGAGCAGTTCTTC. Translating it yields CASSVDSAGVAYYNEQFF.

This clonotype was counted only a few times. This chain joins TRBV12-3 or TRBV12-4 and TRBJ2-2, with 9 bases lining up with TRBD2. V lost 10 bases, J lost 4 bases, and 13 bases stayed unmatched. The CDR3 has 16 amino acids. The DNA for the CDR3 is TGTGCCACCCGACCCTGGGGGACTAGCACCACCGGGGAGCTGTTTTTT. Amino acids: CATRPWGTSTTGELFF.